The next 18 T cell receptor beta chains were all read from a single sample in a study of cytomegalovirus exposure and HLA in healthy donors. Vbeta (60) and Jbeta (13) primers were used in the PCR. The protocol was immunoSEQ multiplex PCR, while the TCRdb copy is restricted to in-frame clones and leaves out a portion. The repertoire holds roughly 230,000 clones, with about 90% as singletons. Material: PBMCs. The receptors here all came from a girl aged 2-10 years in good health and CMV-seronegative.

V and J are TRBV30 and TRBJ2-3; 9 nucleotides match TRBD1. The CDR3 contains 13 residues. Germline CDR1 reads GTSNPN; CDR2 reads SVGIG (reference sequence). V lost 1 base to trimming and J lost 10 bases; unmatched junction nucleotides: 6. The chain's CDR3 is CAWSGGQGPPQYF. The CDR3 region has the DNA TGTGCCTGGAGTGGGGGACAGGGACCCCCGCAGTATTTT.

This clone has only a few counts. The chain combines TRBV4-1 with TRBJ2-1; D remains unclear. The CDR3 consists of 13 residues. Trimming took 0 bases from V and 5 from J, leaving 5 bases between them. CDR1 is MGHRA and CDR2 is YSYEKL in the germline V gene. CDR3 in DNA: TGCGCCAGCAGCCAAGAGTCAAACAATGAGCAGTTCTTC. Amino acids: CASSQESNNEQFF.

J is TRBJ1-4 and V is TRBV5-5, with 9 nucleotides matching TRBD1. J lost 5 bases, V lost 6 bases, and 5 bases had no gene match. Germline-derived CDR1 and CDR2 are SGHKS and YYEKEE (reference sequence). The CDR3 consists of 14 residues. In nucleotides, the CDR3 is TGTGCCAGCAACTTCGGGACAGGGAATGAAAAACTGTTTTTT. Protein sequence: CASNFGTGNEKLFF.

The J gene is TRBJ1-1, the V gene TRBV11-3; no definite D call. The ends were cut back, 4 bases at V and 2 bases at J, with 11 bases in the middle. This CDR3 contains 14 residues. Germline V gene lookup returns CDR1 SGHNT and CDR2 YENEEA. The CDR3 is CASSSGGVNTEAFF. The CDR3, as DNA: TGTGCCAGCAGCTCAGGCGGGGTTAACACTGAAGCTTTCTTT.

This chain connects TRBV5-1 to TRBJ2-3; 9 bases agree with TRBD1. V was pared by 2 bases and J by 6 bases, with 4 bases of the junction left unmatched. CDR3 length: 14 amino acids. Germline V gene lookup returns CDR1 SGHRS and CDR2 YFSETQ. CDR3 nucleotides: TGCGCCAGCAGCTTAGGGACAGGGTTGGATACGCAGTATTTT. Its protein product is CASSLGTGLDTQYF.

This rearrangement joins TRBV30 to TRBJ1-3; D call uncertain. Germline CDR1 is GTSNPN and CDR2 is SVGIG (reference sequence). The CDR3 has 15 amino acids. Trimming stripped 5 bases from V and 4 bases from J, with 18 bases between. CDR3 amino acids: CAWGPWGPGGNTIYF. CDR3 bases: TGTGCCTGGGGCCCCTGGGGTCCGGGAGGAAACACCATATATTTT.

As regards this clone: Germline is not matched at one junction end, which may reflect a read error. The chain recombines TRBV2 with TRBJ2-5; tentative D call: TRBD2 (7 bases). This CDR3 has 14 residues. Germline V gene lookup returns CDR1 SNHLY and CDR2 FYNNEI. DNA for the CDR3: TGTGCCACCGGGGGGCGGGGGAGCCAAGGGACCCAGTACTTC. It is translated as CATGGRGSQGTQYF. Drawing the rest from reference TRBV2 and TRBJ2-5, the complete variable domain is EPEVTQTPSHQVTQMGQEVILRCVPISNHLYFYWYRQILGQKVEFLVSFYNNEISEKSEIFDDQFSVERPDGSNFTLKIRSTKLEDSAMYFCATGGRGSQGTQYFGPGTRLLVL.

V gene TRBV6-5 combines with J gene TRBJ2-1; 12 nucleotides line up with TRBD2. The length of the CDR3 is 15 residues. The germline V gene has CDR1 MNHEY and CDR2 SVGAGI. V lost 7 bases and J lost 10; bases outside the gene matches: 11. The CDR3 is CASTTLLAGGSEQFF. The DNA for the CDR3 is TGTGCCAGCACAACTTTACTAGCGGGGGGATCCGAGCAGTTCTTC.

This chain uses TRBV5-1 with TRBJ2-1; no clear D. Germline CDR1 is SGHRS and CDR2 is YFSETQ. This CDR3 has 14 residues. V dropped 3 bases and J dropped 6 bases, with 13 bases sitting between them. The CDR3 loop reads CASSSTLSGNEQFF. The CDR3 coding sequence is TGCGCCAGCAGCTCGACCTTGTCGGGCAATGAGCAGTTCTTC.

The rearrangement joins TRBV18 to TRBJ1-1, with D possibly TRBD1 on 6 matching bases. The length of the CDR3 is 14 residues. Trimming took off 3 bases at V and 0 bases at J, with 8 bases between the two ends. Germline V CDR1 and CDR2: KGHSH, LQKENI. The DNA for the CDR3 is TGTGCCAGCTCACCCCAGGGGATGAACACTGAAGCTTTCTTT. It specifies CASSPQGMNTEAFF.

V and J are TRBV5-6 and TRBJ2-5; no definite D call. This CDR3 region has 16 residues. Germline loops: CDR1 SGHDT, CDR2 YYEEEE. The V end lost 0 bases, the J end lost 0 bases, and 12 bases lay between the germline ends. The CDR3 loop is CASSLVYEVHQETQYF. The CDR3 nucleotides are TGTGCCAGCAGCTTGGTATACGAGGTGCACCAAGAGACCCAGTACTTC.

The V and J genes are TRBV28 and TRBJ2-7, with TRBD1 as a possible D gene (6 bases). V was trimmed by 4 bases and J by 6 bases, leaving 10 bases between them. The CDR3 contains 12 residues. Per germline, CDR1 MDHEN and CDR2 SYDVKM. The CDR3 DNA reads TGTGCCAGCAGTTGGGGACAAAGCGAGCAGTACTTC. Protein sequence: CASSWGQSEQYF.

V gene TRBV7-2 combines with J gene TRBJ2-1; the D is unclear. The germline gives CDR1 SGHTA, CDR2 FQGNSA. The CDR3 loop spans 13 amino acids. V was cut by 6 bases and J by 9 bases, with 15 bases left in between. The CDR3 loop reads CASRRVLAREQFF. For the CDR3, the DNA is TGTGCCAGCAGACGTGTCTTAGCTCGTGAGCAGTTCTTC.

The chain combines TRBV7-9 with TRBJ2-7; 7 nucleotides line up with TRBD1. V was clipped by 1 base and J by 3 bases; unmatched bases: 3. Germline loops: CDR1 SEHNR, CDR2 FQNEAQ (reference sequence). CDR3 size: 14 residues. The chain's CDR3 is CASSLDRGRYEQYF. DNA of the CDR3: TGTGCCAGCAGCTTAGACAGGGGTCGCTACGAGCAGTACTTC.

The rearrangement joins TRBV10-3 to TRBJ2-1, with D unclear. This CDR3 is 15 amino acids long. Per the germline V gene, CDR1 is ENHRY and CDR2 is SYGVKD. V was cut by 4 bases and J by 0 bases, with 10 bases left in between. The CDR3 nucleotides read TGTGCCATCAGTGCGCTCGCTAGCTCCTACAATGAGCAGTTCTTC. Translated, it gives CAISALASSYNEQFF.

The chain is built from TRBV19 and TRBJ2-5, with D maybe TRBD2 (6 bases). CDR1 is LNHDA, CDR2 SQIVND, per germline (reference sequence). The CDR3 is made up of 14 amino acids. Trimming cost V 5 bases and J 5 bases, with 15 bases left between them. In DNA, the CDR3 is TGTGCCAGTAGTTCTCGTGCCCGGGGGGAGACCCAGTACTTC. Residues: CASSSRARGETQYF. The full variable domain, completed using reference TRBV19 and TRBJ2-5, is DGGITQSPKYLFRKEGQNVTLSCEQNLNHDAMYWYRQDPGQGLRLIYYSQIVNDFQKGDIAEGYSVSREKKESFPLTVTSAQKNPTAFYLCASSSRARGETQYFGPGTRLLVL.

The CDR3 reads CASSRGGYNSPLHF. The CDR3 nucleotides are TGTGCCAGCAGCCGGGGGGGTTATAATTCACCCCTCCACTTT. The gene calls are TRBV6-5 and TRBJ1-6; possible D gene TRBD1, 5 bases. CDR3 length: 14 amino acids. Per germline, CDR1 MNHEY and CDR2 SVGAGI. V was trimmed by 6 bases and J by 4 bases, leaving 10 bases between them.

This chain links TRBV18 with TRBJ2-3, with 8 nucleotides matching TRBD2. CDR1 and CDR2 from the germline V gene are KGHSH and LQKENI. The CDR3 extends over 13 amino acids. After removal of 4 bases from V and 4 bases from J, the junction contained 1 base not matched to a gene. CDR3 loop: CASSRGLADTQYF. CDR3 nucleotides: TGTGCCAGCTCACGGGGACTAGCAGATACGCAGTATTTT.